This TCR beta chain came from a study of identical twins. TCRdb re-analysed the 5' RACE reads in MiXCR, keeping a single row per CDR3 protein. The table records approximately 600,000 distinct CDR3 sequences, around 9.6% of them present only once. General observations from the study: Twin-shared out-of-frame alpha sequences showed excess low generation probability. Invariant MAIT and iNKT cells may have partly biased zero-insertion analyses.

V dropped 7 bases and J dropped 2; count of bases not matched to a gene: 7. The CDR3 spans 18 residues. Germline values: CDR1 KGHDR, CDR2 SFDVKD. This clonotype occurred a few times. What it recognizes is unknown. The sample was also linked to a second study, of yellow fever vaccine responses in identical twins.

The genes are TRBV24-1 and TRBJ2-6; 13 positions agree with TRBD2. The sample consisted of PBMCs. The sequence derives from a woman under 30 in good health. CDR3: CATSQSGLAGPGANVLTF. In DNA, the CDR3 is TGTGCCACCAGCCAATCGGGACTAGCGGGACCTGGGGCCAACGTCCTGACTTTC.